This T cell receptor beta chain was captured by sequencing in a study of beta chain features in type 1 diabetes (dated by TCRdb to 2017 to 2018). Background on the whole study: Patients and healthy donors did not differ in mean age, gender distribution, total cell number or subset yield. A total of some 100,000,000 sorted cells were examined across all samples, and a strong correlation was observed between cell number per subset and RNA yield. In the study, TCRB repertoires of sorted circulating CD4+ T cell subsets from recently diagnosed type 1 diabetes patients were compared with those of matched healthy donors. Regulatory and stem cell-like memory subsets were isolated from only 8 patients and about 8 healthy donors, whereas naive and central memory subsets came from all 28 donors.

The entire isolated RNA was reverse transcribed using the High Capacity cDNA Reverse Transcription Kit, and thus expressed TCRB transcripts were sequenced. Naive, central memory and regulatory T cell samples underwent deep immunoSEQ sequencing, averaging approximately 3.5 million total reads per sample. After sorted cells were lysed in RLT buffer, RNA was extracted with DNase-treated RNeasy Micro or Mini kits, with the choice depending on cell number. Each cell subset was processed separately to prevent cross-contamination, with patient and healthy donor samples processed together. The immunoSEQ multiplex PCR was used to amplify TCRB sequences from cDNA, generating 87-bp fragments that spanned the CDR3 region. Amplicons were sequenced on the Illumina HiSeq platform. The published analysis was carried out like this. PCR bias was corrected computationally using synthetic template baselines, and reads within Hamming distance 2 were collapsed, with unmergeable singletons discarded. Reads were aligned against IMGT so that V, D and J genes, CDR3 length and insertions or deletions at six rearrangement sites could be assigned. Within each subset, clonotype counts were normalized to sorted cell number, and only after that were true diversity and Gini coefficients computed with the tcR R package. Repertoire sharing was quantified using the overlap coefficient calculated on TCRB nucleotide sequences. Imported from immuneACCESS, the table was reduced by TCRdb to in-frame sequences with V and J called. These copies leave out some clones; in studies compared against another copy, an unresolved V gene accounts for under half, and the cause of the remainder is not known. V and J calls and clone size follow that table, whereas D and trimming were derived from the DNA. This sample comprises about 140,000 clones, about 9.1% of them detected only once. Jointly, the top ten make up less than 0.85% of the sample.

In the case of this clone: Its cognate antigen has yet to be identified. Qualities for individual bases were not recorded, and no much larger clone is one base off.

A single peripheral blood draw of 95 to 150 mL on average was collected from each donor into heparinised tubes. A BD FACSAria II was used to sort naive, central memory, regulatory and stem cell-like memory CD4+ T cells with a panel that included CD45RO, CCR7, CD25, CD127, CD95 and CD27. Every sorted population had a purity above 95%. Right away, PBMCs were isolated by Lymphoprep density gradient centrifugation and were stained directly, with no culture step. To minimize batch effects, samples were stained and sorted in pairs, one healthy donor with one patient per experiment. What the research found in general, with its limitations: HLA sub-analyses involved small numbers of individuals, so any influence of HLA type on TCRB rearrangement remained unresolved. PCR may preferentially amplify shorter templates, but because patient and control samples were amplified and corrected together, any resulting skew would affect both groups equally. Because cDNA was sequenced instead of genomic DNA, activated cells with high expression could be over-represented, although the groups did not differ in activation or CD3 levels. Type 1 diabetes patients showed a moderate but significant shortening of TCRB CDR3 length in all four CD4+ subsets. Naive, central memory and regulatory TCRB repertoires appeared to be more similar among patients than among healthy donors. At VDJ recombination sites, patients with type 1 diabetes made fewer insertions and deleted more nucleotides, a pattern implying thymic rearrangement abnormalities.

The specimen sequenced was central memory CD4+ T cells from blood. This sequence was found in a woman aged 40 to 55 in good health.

The CDR3 protein is CSLRVNTEAFF. In nucleotide form, the sequence is TGCAGCCTCAGGGTGAACACTGAAGCTTTCTTT. The chain links TRBV29-1 with TRBJ1-1; perhaps TRBD1 is the D gene, with 5 bases matching. The germline V gene specifies SQVTM as CDR1 and ANQGSEA as CDR2. V gives up 8 bases and J gives up 0 bases, and the segment between their germline ends measures 7 bases. Spanning cysteine to phenylalanine, the CDR3 consists of 11 amino acids. CDR3 DNA only is kept here, 33 bases in frame from base 1.